This T cell receptor (beta chain) was identified in a study of CXCR3-negative and CXCR3-positive naive CD8 T cells. Study-wide points: TRB CDR3 hydrophobicity was greater in CXCR3-positive naive cells than in CXCR3-negative naive cells.

Germline loops: CDR1 LGHNA, CDR2 YNFKEQ. The CDR3 spans 14 residues. In regard to this clonotype: What it recognizes is unknown.

UMI labels and 5' RACE were used to prepare the TRB cDNA libraries. TCRdb processed the 5' RACE reads again and assigns one entry to each CDR3 protein, with no DNA. The sample has some 130,000 distinct CDR3 sequences. The source of this sequence is a human donor in good health. Some clones in this sample may be carry-over from other donors' samples. Sample: naive CXCR3- CD8+ T cells from blood. The subset here: CD45RO-CCR7+CD27+CD95- naive CD8+ T cells lacking CXCR3 (TNR3-). The chain joins TRBV4-2 to TRBJ2-7; TCRdb picks TRBD1, but there is no DNA to check that call. This CDR3 reads CASSQARGDYEQYF.